The T cell receptor beta chain under discussion was sequenced for a study of a mutant IDH1 vaccine in newly diagnosed glioma. Time point meaning: week 35, safety follow-up. Each vaccine dose was 300 ug of mutant IDH1 20-mer peptide, with topical imiquimod. Remarks on this clone: No antigen is known for it.

The CDR3 consists of 17 residues. Per the germline V gene, CDR1 is LGHNA and CDR2 is YNFKEQ. V lost 4 bases and J lost 4; bases outside the gene matches: 9. TCRdb's copy holds only in-frame clones and misses some; the assay was immunoSEQ multiplex PCR. The table lists under 35,000 clones, under 80% of them singletons, with about 7.6% in the top ten. The chain is built from TRBV4-2 and TRBJ2-3; 12 bases match TRBD2. Sequenced material: PBMCs, taken from a glioma patient whose treatment included an IDH1 peptide vaccine. The receptor comes from a man aged 50 or older with glioma. This CDR3 is CASSRIGTSGLADTQYF. For the CDR3, the DNA is TGTGCCAGCAGCCGAATCGGGACTAGCGGGCTGGCAGATACGCAGTATTTT.